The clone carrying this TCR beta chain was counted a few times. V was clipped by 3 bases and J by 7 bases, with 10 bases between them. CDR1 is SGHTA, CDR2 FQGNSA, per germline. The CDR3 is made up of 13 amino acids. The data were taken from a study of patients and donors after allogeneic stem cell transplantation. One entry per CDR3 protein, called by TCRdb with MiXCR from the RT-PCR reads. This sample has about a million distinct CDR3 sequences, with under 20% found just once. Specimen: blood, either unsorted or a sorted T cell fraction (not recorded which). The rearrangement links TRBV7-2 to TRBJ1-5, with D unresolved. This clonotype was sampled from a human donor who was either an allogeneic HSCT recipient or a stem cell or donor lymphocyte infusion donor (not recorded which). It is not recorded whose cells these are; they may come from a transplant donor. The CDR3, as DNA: TGTGCCAGCAGCTTCAGAGGGAGACAGCCCCAGCATTTT. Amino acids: CASSFRGRQPQHF.